A single sample is the source of the 18 T cell receptor beta chains below, sequenced in a study of cytomegalovirus exposure and HLA in healthy donors. PCR primers comprised 60 Vbeta and 13 Jbeta primers. Produced via immunoSEQ multiplex PCR; TCRdb's table is partial and in-frame only. The sample lists approximately 190,000 clones, around 83% occurring once. The material sequenced was PBMCs. The receptor set was obtained from a woman aged 18-35 years in good health and CMV-seronegative.

This chain joins TRBV5-1 and TRBJ2-7, with TRBD1 identical over 10 bases. Looked up from germline, CDR1 is SGHRS and CDR2 is YFSETQ. CDR3 length: 16 amino acids. The ends lost 1 base at V and 1 base at J; junction bases unmatched: 5. The CDR3 loop reads CASSLSWTGGSYEQYF. In DNA, the CDR3 is TGCGCCAGCAGCTTGTCGTGGACAGGGGGTTCCTACGAGCAGTACTTC.

V and J are TRBV28 and TRBJ1-5; 8 bases line up with TRBD1. Trimming cost V 10 bases and J 2 bases; bases outside gene matches: 7. This CDR3 has 14 residues. CDR1 is MDHEN and CDR2 is SYDVKM in the germline V gene. The CDR3 region is CAIQGASGNQPQHF. DNA of the CDR3: TGTGCCATCCAGGGGGCTAGTGGCAATCAGCCCCAGCATTTT.

V usage is TRBV6-5 and J usage is TRBJ2-4; 8 bases map to TRBD2. Trimming took 7 bases from V and 4 from J; bases not matched to a gene: 9. The V gene's germline CDR1 is MNHEY and CDR2 SVGAGI. The CDR3 sequence is 15 residues long. CDR3 protein: CASKESSGVKNIQYF. CDR3 DNA: TGTGCCAGCAAAGAGAGTAGCGGGGTTAAAAACATTCAGTACTTC.

The chain joins TRBV11-3 to TRBJ2-1; 8 bases are shared with TRBD2. The germline V gene encodes CDR1 SGHNT and CDR2 YENEEA. V gave up 6 bases and J gave up 7 bases; unmatched junction bases: 8. CDR3 length equals 14 residues. The CDR3 loop is CASSPRGGGNEQFF. DNA for the CDR3: TGTGCCAGCAGTCCCCGGGGGGGCGGGAATGAGCAGTTCTTC. The whole variable domain, filled in from reference TRBV11-3 and TRBJ2-1, reads EAGVVQSPRYKIIEKKQPVAFWCNPISGHNTLYWYLQNLGQGPELLIRYENEEAVDDSQLPKDRFSAERLKGVDSTLKIQPAELGDSAVYLCASSPRGGGNEQFFGPGTRLTVL.

The gene calls are TRBV5-3 and TRBJ2-7; D might be TRBD2 (6 bases). TRBV5-3 is marked as an open reading frame, function uncertain. The germline V and J ends were trimmed by 6 bases and 4 bases, with 26 bases remaining between them. The CDR3 has 17 amino acids. The CDR3 sequence: CARIVVYSEAGTYEQYF. CDR3 in DNA: TGTGCCAGAATCGTTGTTTACTCCGAAGCGGGTACTTACGAGCAGTACTTC.

The J gene is TRBJ2-7, the V gene TRBV6-5; no clear D. The V and J ends lost 4 bases and 2 bases respectively, with 9 bases between them. This CDR3 has 13 residues. From germline, CDR1 is MNHEY and CDR2 SVGAGI. The CDR3 here is CASSLFSPYEQYF. CDR3 sequence (DNA): TGTGCCAGCAGTTTGTTTAGTCCCTACGAGCAGTACTTC.

This chain connects TRBV5-4 to TRBJ2-1; TRBD2 agrees at 7 bases. This CDR3 comprises 16 residues. The trim removed 4 bases at V and 0 bases at J, leaving 7 bases unmatched. Per germline, CDR1 SGHNT and CDR2 YYREEE (reference sequence). The CDR3 loop is CASSPGGGSSYNEQFF. The CDR3, as DNA: TGTGCCAGCAGCCCTGGGGGGGGTAGCTCCTACAATGAGCAGTTCTTC.

This chain connects TRBV7-9 to TRBJ2-7, with 9 nucleotides matching TRBD1. With 6 bases clipped from V and 1 base from J, the junction kept 7 bases outside the gene matches. Germline V gene lookup returns CDR1 SEHNR and CDR2 FQNEAQ (reference sequence). There are 15 residues in the CDR3. Here the CDR3 DNA reads TGTGCCAGCAGTTCCGGGACAGGGTGGTCCTACGAGCAGTACTTC. Its translation: CASSSGTGWSYEQYF.

The chain carries TRBV7-2 and TRBJ2-2, with 9 bases aligning to TRBD2. With V trimmed by 1 base and J by 4 bases, 1 base remained unmatched. Germline-derived CDR1 and CDR2 are SGHTA and FQGNSA. The CDR3 totals 15 residues. The CDR3 nucleotides read TGTGCCAGCAGCTTAGGCGGGAGGGCCACCGGGGAGCTGTTTTTT. Translating it yields CASSLGGRATGELFF.

The CDR3 sequence is CASSAVGMNTEAFF. The DNA for the CDR3 is TGTGCCAGTAGTGCGGTGGGTATGAACACTGAAGCTTTCTTT. The rearrangement uses TRBV19 and TRBJ1-1; no clear D gene. Germline V gene data show CDR1 as LNHDA and CDR2 as SQIVND (reference sequence). The CDR3 runs 14 residues. V shed 5 bases and J shed 0 bases, with 10 bases lying between them.

The chain uses TRBV6-6 and TRBJ2-2; 16 nucleotides align to TRBD2. The V gene's germline CDR1 is MNHNY and CDR2 SVGAGI (reference sequence). The CDR3 is made up of 16 amino acids. Germline trimming cut 4 bases from V and 6 bases from J; bases unmatched to any gene: 2. CDR3 nucleotide sequence: TGTGCCAGCAGTTCCGGGACTAGCGGGAGGGCCGGGGAGCTGTTTTTT. Its protein product is CASSSGTSGRAGELFF.

V usage is TRBV19 and J usage is TRBJ1-1, with 7 bases that match TRBD1. CDR1 LNHDA and CDR2 SQIVND come from the germline V gene (reference sequence). CDR3 size: 14 residues. Trimming took 6 bases from V and 4 from J; bases not matched to a gene: 8. CDR3 residues: CASRTGEAFTEAFF. Written as DNA, the CDR3 is TGTGCCAGTAGAACAGGGGAAGCGTTCACTGAAGCTTTCTTT.

This chain joins TRBV9 and TRBJ2-1, with 12 bases lining up with TRBD2. Germline CDR1 is SGDLS and CDR2 is YYNGEE. With 3 bases clipped from V and 1 base from J, the junction kept 11 bases outside the gene matches. The CDR3 covers 19 residues. The CDR3 region has the DNA TGTGCCAGCAGCGATAGACTAGCGGGAGATCCGGGTTCCTACAATGAGCAGTTCTTC. It codes for CASSDRLAGDPGSYNEQFF.

The V call is TRBV28, the J call TRBJ2-7, with a possible D match to TRBD1 (6 bases). Trimming cost V 4 bases and J 3 bases, with 10 bases left between them. Germline V gene lookup returns CDR1 MDHEN and CDR2 SYDVKM. The CDR3 covers 13 residues. The CDR3 sequence is CASSYPGVYEQYF. CDR3 bases: TGTGCCAGCAGTTACCCAGGGGTCTACGAGCAGTACTTC.

The chain couples TRBV2 to TRBJ1-5, with 9 nucleotides matching TRBD1. Germline V lookup: CDR1 SNHLY, CDR2 FYNNEI. V gave up 3 bases and J gave up 1 base; unmatched junction bases: 7. CDR3 length: 17 amino acids. The CDR3 region has the DNA TGTGCCAGCAGTGAGGGACAGGGAAGGAGGAGCAATCAGCCCCAGCATTTT. Translated: CASSEGQGRRSNQPQHF.

CDR3 region: CASSPGTSYNEKLFF. In DNA, the CDR3 is TGTGCCAGCTCACCAGGGACAAGTTATAATGAAAAACTGTTTTTT. V usage is TRBV18 and J usage is TRBJ1-4; the D gene is possibly TRBD1 (6 bases). Germline CDR1 is KGHSH and CDR2 is LQKENI. V was clipped by 2 bases and J by 4 bases, with 11 bases between them. The CDR3 has 15 residues. Variable domain in full (rest from reference TRBV18 and TRBJ1-4): NAGVMQNPRHLVRRRGQEARLRCSPMKGHSHVYWYRQLPEEGLKFMVYLQKENIIDESGMPKERFSAEFPKEGPSILRIQQVVRGDSAAYFCASSPGTSYNEKLFFGSGTQLSVL.

Of note for this clone: The sample has other DNA sequences that encode this CDR3 too. The chain uses TRBV30 and TRBJ2-7, with TRBD2 as a possible D gene (5 bases). V was shortened by 0 bases and J by 0 bases, with 9 bases between the two germline ends. This CDR3 is built from 14 residues. Germline V gene data show CDR1 as GTSNPN and CDR2 as SVGIG (reference sequence). CDR3 bases: TGTGCCTGGAGTGTCGGCGGGTCCTCCTACGAGCAGTACTTC. Translating gives CAWSVGGSSYEQYF.

The V gene is TRBV2, the J gene TRBJ2-7; D uncertain. CDR1 and CDR2 (germline): SNHLY, FYNNEI. The CDR3 extends over 14 amino acids. Trimming took 3 bases from V and 3 from J, leaving 12 bases between them. The CDR3 region is CASSDLVLIYEQYF. Written as DNA, the CDR3 is TGTGCCAGCAGTGATCTTGTCCTAATCTACGAGCAGTACTTC.